This entry concerns a single TCR beta chain. In the source study's methods: Estimates of nucleated cell counts were drawn from the amplification of reference gene primers. Assay: immunoSEQ multiplex PCR; the TCRdb copy retains only in-frame clones and omits some. V, J and clone size derive from that table, while D and trimming were established from the DNA sequence. The repertoire consists of around 230,000 clones, with less than 90% occurring once and the leading ten covering roughly 0.69%. The sample belongs to a study of blood T cell repertoires in COVID-19. Study background: Sites in the United States, Italy and Spain provided acute and convalescent COVID-19 samples. PBMCs, B-cell-depleted T cells, or T cells were the source of the cDNA or gDNA that made up the material.

This CDR3 is 13 amino acids long. J was trimmed by 1 base and V by 7 bases; bases with no gene match: 0. Germline CDR1 reads SQVTM; CDR2 reads ANQGSEA. The receptor comes from a man aged 35 to 55 with acute or convalescent COVID-19. The rearrangement uses TRBV29-1 and TRBJ2-2; 10 positions match TRBD1. The sequenced sample was peripheral blood. Here the CDR3 reads CSGDRGNTGELFF. The CDR3 nucleotides are TGCAGCGGGGACAGGGGGAACACCGGGGAGCTGTTTTTT.